The 4 T cell receptor beta chains below all came from one sample that was sequenced in a study of T cells expressing NK-cell markers. Using the 5' RACE reads, TCRdb records one entry per CDR3 protein without DNA. The clone table shows over 350,000 distinct CDR3 sequences, with the ten largest holding roughly 10%. Sequencing was carried out using blood T cells: a sorted CD56 or NKG2C T cell subset, CD4+ or CD8+ T cells, or bulk PBMC T cells (not recorded which). Every receptor here comes from a woman in her forties or fifties in good health.

This chain connects TRBV9 to TRBJ2-1; the D gene TCRdb calls, TRBD2, cannot be checked with no DNA. CDR1 is SGDLS and CDR2 is YYNGEE in the germline V gene. The length of the CDR3 is 20 residues. The CDR3 spells CASSVEASGRAGPNYNEQFF.

The chain is built from TRBV4-1 and TRBJ2-7; the D call of TRBD1 rests on TCRdb alone, since no DNA is present to check it. Germline CDR1 reads MGHRA; CDR2 reads YSYEKL. The CDR3 extends over 16 amino acids. CDR3 region: CASSQVGGQYSYEQYF.

The chain links TRBV5-1 to TRBJ2-2. Germline CDR1 is SGHRS and CDR2 is YFSETQ. This CDR3 contains 13 residues. The CDR3 spells CASSFSATGELFF.

The chain has TRBV20-1 and TRBJ2-3; the TRBD1 assignment by TCRdb is unverifiable without DNA. The germline gives CDR1 DFQATT, CDR2 SNEGSKA (reference sequence). This CDR3 has 16 residues. The CDR3 reads CSARGPLGASTDTQYF.